A selection of T cell receptor beta chains follows, all from one sample in a study of early T cells in non-severe SARS-CoV-2 infection. MiXCR, applied by TCRdb to the 5' RACE reads, yields one record per CDR3 protein. The data show about 64,000 distinct CDR3 sequences, around 18% seen once. The sequencing used whole blood, collected at baseline. The source of these receptors is an adult who was a healthcare worker with PCR-confirmed SARS-CoV-2 infection or an uninfected control (not recorded which). The CDR3 runs from the conserved cysteine through the conserved F or W. The D gene is left open where the match is weak. Clone size is not always given. Where it is, it says once, few, many or a class for expanded clones.

V gene	J gene	clone size	D gene	CDR3 protein	CDR3 DNA
TRBV3-1	TRBJ1-2	many	NA	CASSQDWAVKYGYTF	TGTGCCAGCAGCCAAGATTGGGCAGTAAAGTATGGCTACACCTTC
TRBV7-2	TRBJ2-1	few	TRBD2	CASSLRTSLPTYNEQFF	TGTGCCAGCAGCCTTCGGACTAGCTTACCTACCTACAATGAGCAGTTCTTC
TRBV19	TRBJ1-2	NA	NA	CASSELRGYTF	TGTGCCAGTAGCGAGTTGAGGGGCTACACCTTC
TRBV6-2/TRBV6-3	TRBJ2-7	NA	TRBD2	CASRKLADSYEQYF	TGTGCCAGCAGGAAACTAGCGGACTCCTACGAGCAGTACTTC
TRBV7-9	TRBJ2-3	few	NA	CASSWGKDTQYF	TGTGCCAGCAGCTGGGGCAAAGATACGCAGTATTTT
TRBV7-2	TRBJ2-3	many	NA	CASSLGDTTDTQYF	TGTGCCAGCAGCTTAGGTGACACCACAGATACGCAGTATTTT
TRBV20-1	TRBJ1-5	NA	NA	CSAREATASNQPQHF	TGCAGTGCTAGAGAGGCGACAGCTAGCAATCAGCCCCAGCATTTT
TRBV5-1	TRBJ2-3	few	TRBD2	CASSGGLESTDTQYF	TGCGCCAGCAGCGGAGGACTAGAGAGCACAGATACGCAGTATTTT
TRBV2	TRBJ1-4	few	NA	CASSRDQNEKLFF	TGTGCCAGCAGCCGGGATCAGAATGAAAAACTGTTTTTT
TRBV29-1	TRBJ1-2	NA	NA	CSVEQLTNYGYTF	TGCAGCGTTGAACAGCTAACTAACTATGGCTACACCTTC
TRBV7-2	TRBJ2-5	NA	NA	CASSLKTSTKETQYF	TGTGCCAGCAGCTTAAAAACTAGCACTAAAGAGACCCAGTACTTC
TRBV9	TRBJ1-4	NA	NA	CASSGRPGANEKLFF	TGTGCCAGCAGCGGACGCCCAGGGGCTAATGAAAAACTGTTTTTT
TRBV9	TRBJ2-3	NA	NA	CASSSPWGTDTQYF	TGTGCCAGCAGCTCCCCCTGGGGCACAGATACGCAGTATTTT